This T cell receptor (beta chain) appears in the sequencing data of a study of cytomegalovirus exposure and HLA in healthy donors. On the study more broadly: The Caucasian-associated ancestry cluster held around 81% of around 380 genotyped donors.

General observations from the study: Researchers catalogued roughly 170 TCR beta chains as cytomegalovirus-associated. Association of a missense DCLRE1C variant with TCR beta V- and J-gene trimming was reported in a later analysis.

PCR used 60 Vbeta primers and 13 Jbeta primers. Sequencing was performed with immunoSEQ multiplex PCR; in TCRdb, only in-frame clones are kept and a portion is missing. Of some 190,000 clones in the sample, about 10% were seen once. This clone was counted only a few times. Its matching antigen is unknown. V dropped 5 bases and J dropped 2; count of bases not matched to a gene: 6. Germline V CDR1 and CDR2: SGHRS, YFSETQ. CDR3 size: 16 residues. Sequenced input: PBMCs. The TCR was taken from a woman aged 25 to 39 in good health and CMV-seropositive. The rearrangement joins TRBV5-1 to TRBJ2-6; TRBD2 matches at 8 bases. CDR3: CASSLSGGTGANVLTF. The CDR3 nucleotides are TGCGCCAGCAGTCTGAGCGGGGGAACTGGGGCCAACGTCCTGACTTTC.